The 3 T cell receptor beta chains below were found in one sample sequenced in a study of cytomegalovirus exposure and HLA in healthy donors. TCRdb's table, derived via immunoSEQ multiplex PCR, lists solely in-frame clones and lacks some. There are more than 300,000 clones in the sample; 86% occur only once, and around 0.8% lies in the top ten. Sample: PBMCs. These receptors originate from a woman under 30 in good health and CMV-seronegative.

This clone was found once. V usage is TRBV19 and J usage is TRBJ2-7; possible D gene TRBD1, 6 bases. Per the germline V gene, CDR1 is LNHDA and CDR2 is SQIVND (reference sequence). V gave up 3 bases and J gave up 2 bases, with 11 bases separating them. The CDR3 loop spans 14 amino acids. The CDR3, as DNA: TGTGCCAGTAGTATGTGGCAGGGGACCTACGAGCAGTACTTC. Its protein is CASSMWQGTYEQYF.

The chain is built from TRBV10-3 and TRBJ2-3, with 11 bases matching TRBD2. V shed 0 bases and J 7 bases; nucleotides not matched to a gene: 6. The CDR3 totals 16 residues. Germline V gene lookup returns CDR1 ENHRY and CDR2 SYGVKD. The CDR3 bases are TGTGCCATCAGTGAGTCAACGGCTAGCGGGAGGTATACGCAGTATTTT. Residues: CAISESTASGRYTQYF.

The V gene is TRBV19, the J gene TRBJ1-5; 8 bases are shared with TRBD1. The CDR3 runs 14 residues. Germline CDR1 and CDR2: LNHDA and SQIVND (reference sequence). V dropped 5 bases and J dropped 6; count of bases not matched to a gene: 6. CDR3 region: CASSPQTGVQPQHF. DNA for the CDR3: TGTGCCAGTAGTCCCCAGACAGGGGTTCAGCCCCAGCATTTT.